A few counts support the clone carrying this T cell receptor beta chain. What it binds is not known. The sample belongs to a study of beta chain features in type 1 diabetes. General study findings and limits: Reduced insertions and increased deletions marked VDJ junctions in type 1 diabetes patients.

A heparinised blood draw that averaged around 110 mL was obtained once from each donor. Sequencing targeted expressed TCRB transcripts, as all isolated RNA had been reverse transcribed. Method: immunoSEQ multiplex PCR; TCRdb's copy keeps in-frame clones and lacks some. The table records about 150,000 clones, around 8% of them present only once. Germline V gene lookup returns CDR1 SGHTA and CDR2 FQGNSA. Trimming removed 3 bases at V and 1 base at J, with 16 bases between. The CDR3 sequence is 16 residues long. The sequence derives from a man aged 18-30 years in good health. The sequencing input was central memory CD4+ T cells from blood. The chain couples TRBV7-2 to TRBJ2-7; D is unresolved. CDR3 bases: TGTGCCAGCAGCTTGAGCCCGGGTCTAAATTCCTACGAGCAGTACTTC. Translated, it gives CASSLSPGLNSYEQYF.